Reported below is one T cell receptor beta chain. V was clipped by 3 bases and J by 1 base, with 15 bases between them. The CDR3 sequence is 15 residues long. Per the germline V gene, CDR1 is DFQATT and CDR2 is SNEGSKA (reference sequence). Repertoires were generated with immunoSEQ multiplex PCR, while TCRdb's copy carries only in-frame clones and drops some. The profile shows over 150,000 clones, roughly 91% of them singletons. These data come from a study of T cell responses to AZD1222 COVID-19 vaccine. This specimen consisted of peripheral blood, obtained 28 days after the second dose of the MenACWY control vaccine. This clonotype originated in an adult who received the MenACWY meningococcal vaccine as a control. The J gene is TRBJ1-1, the V gene TRBV20-1, with D tentatively TRBD1 (6 bases). This chain's CDR3 is CSASATGTPNTEAFF. The DNA for the CDR3 is TGCAGTGCTAGTGCTACCGGGACACCGAACACTGAAGCTTTCTTT.